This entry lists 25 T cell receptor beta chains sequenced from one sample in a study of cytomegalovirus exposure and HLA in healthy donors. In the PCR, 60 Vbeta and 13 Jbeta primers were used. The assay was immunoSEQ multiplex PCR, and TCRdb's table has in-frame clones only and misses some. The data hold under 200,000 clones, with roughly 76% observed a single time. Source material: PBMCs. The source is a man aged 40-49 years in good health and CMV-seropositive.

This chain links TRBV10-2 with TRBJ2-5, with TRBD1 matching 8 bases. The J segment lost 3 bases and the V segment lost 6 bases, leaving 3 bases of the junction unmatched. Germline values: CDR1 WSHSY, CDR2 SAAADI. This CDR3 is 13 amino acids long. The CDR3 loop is CASSEDREETQYF. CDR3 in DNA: TGCGCCAGCAGCGAGGACAGGGAAGAGACCCAGTACTTC.

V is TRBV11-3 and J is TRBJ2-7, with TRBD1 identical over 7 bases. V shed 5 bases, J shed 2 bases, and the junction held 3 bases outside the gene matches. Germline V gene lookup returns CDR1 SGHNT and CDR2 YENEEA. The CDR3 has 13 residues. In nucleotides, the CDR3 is TGTGCCAGCAGCCAAGGGACAGCCTACGAGCAGTACTTC. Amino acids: CASSQGTAYEQYF.

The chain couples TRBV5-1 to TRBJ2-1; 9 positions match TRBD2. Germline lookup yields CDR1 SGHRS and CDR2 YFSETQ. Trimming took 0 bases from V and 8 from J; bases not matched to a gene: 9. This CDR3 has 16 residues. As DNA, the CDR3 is TGCGCCAGCAGCTTGGGACTAGCGGCGTTCATAGATGAGCAGTTCTTC. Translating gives CASSLGLAAFIDEQFF. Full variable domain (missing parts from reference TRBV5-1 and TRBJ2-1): KAGVTQTPRYLIKTRGQQVTLSCSPISGHRSVSWYQQTPGQGLQFLFEYFSETQRNKGNFPGRFSGRQFSNSRSEMNVSTLELGDSALYLCASSLGLAAFIDEQFFGPGTRLTVL.

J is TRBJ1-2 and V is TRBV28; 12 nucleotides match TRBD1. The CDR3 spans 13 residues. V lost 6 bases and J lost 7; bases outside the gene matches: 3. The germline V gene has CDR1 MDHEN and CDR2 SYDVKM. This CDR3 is CASRGTGGSGYTF. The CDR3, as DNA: TGTGCCAGCAGGGGGACAGGGGGCAGTGGCTACACCTTC.

The CDR3 nucleotides read TGCGCCAGCAGCACACAGGGGGCAAGAGAGACCCAGTACTTC. Residues: CASSTQGARETQYF. V is TRBV5-1 and J is TRBJ2-5; TRBD1 agrees at 9 bases. This CDR3 has 14 residues. Trimming removed 4 bases from V and 4 bases from J; junction bases left unmatched: 5. Germline loops: CDR1 SGHRS, CDR2 YFSETQ. Full variable domain (remainder filled in from reference TRBV5-1 and TRBJ2-5): KAGVTQTPRYLIKTRGQQVTLSCSPISGHRSVSWYQQTPGQGLQFLFEYFSETQRNKGNFPGRFSGRQFSNSRSEMNVSTLELGDSALYLCASSTQGARETQYFGPGTRLLVL.

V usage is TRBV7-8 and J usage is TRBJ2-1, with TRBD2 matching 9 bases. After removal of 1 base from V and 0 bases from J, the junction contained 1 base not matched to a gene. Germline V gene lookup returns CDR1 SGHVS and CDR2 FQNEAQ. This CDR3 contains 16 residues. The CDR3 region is CASSLGLAASYNEQFF. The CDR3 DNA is TGTGCCAGCAGCTTAGGACTAGCGGCCTCCTACAATGAGCAGTTCTTC.

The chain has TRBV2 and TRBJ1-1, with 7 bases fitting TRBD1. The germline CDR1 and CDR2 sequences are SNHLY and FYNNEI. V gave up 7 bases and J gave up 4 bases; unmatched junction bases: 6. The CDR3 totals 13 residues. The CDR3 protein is CASNDREGTEAFF. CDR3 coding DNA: TGTGCCAGCAATGACAGGGAAGGCACTGAAGCTTTCTTT. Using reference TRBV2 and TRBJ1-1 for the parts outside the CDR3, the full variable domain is EPEVTQTPSHQVTQMGQEVILRCVPISNHLYFYWYRQILGQKVEFLVSFYNNEISEKSEIFDDQFSVERPDGSNFTLKIRSTKLEDSAMYFCASNDREGTEAFFGQGTRLTVV.

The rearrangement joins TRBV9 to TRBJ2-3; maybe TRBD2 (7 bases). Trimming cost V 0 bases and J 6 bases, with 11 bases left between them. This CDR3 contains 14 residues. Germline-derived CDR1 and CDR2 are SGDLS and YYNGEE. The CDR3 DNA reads TGTGCCAGCAGCGTAGCGGGGGGCTATGATACGCAGTATTTT. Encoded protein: CASSVAGGYDTQYF.

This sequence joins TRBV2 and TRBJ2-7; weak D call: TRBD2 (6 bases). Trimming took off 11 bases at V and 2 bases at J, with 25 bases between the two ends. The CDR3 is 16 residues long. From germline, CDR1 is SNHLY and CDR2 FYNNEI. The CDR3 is CAGLPRQSPVTYEQYF. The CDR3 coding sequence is TGTGCCGGACTACCCCGGCAGTCCCCTGTCACCTACGAGCAGTACTTC.

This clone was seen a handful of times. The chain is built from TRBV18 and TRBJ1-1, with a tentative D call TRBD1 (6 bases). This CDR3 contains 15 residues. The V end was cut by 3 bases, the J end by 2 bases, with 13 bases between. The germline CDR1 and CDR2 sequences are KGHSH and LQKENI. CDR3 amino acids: CASSPSTGTNTEAFF. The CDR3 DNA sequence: TGTGCCAGCTCACCCTCGACAGGAACAAACACTGAAGCTTTCTTT.

The CDR3 DNA reads as TGCGCCAGCAGCCAAGAAAGGGGGGGACCTCTATACCAAGAGACCCAGTACTTC. It translates to CASSQERGGPLYQETQYF. This sequence joins TRBV4-1 and TRBJ2-5; TRBD2 might be the D (7 bases). Germline CDR1 reads MGHRA; CDR2 reads YSYEKL. The CDR3 runs 18 residues. Trimming removed 0 bases at V and 0 bases at J, with 17 bases between.

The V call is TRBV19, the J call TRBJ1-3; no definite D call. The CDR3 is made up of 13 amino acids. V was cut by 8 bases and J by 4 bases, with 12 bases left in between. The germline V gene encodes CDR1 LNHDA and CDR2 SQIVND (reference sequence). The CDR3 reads CASVLVGGNTIYF. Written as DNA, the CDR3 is TGTGCCAGTGTATTGGTGGGCGGAAACACCATATATTTT.

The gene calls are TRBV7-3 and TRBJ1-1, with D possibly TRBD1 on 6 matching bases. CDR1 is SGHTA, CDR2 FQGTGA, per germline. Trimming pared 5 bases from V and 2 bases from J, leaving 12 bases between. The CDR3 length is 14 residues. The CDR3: CASSMGHPNTEAFF. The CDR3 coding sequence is TGTGCCAGCAGCATGGGACATCCTAACACTGAAGCTTTCTTT. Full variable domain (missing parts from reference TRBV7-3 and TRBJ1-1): GAGVSQTPSNKVTEKGKYVELRCDPISGHTALYWYRQSLGQGPEFLIYFQGTGAADDSGLPNDRFFAVRPEGSVSTLKIQRTERGDSAVYLCASSMGHPNTEAFFGQGTRLTVV.

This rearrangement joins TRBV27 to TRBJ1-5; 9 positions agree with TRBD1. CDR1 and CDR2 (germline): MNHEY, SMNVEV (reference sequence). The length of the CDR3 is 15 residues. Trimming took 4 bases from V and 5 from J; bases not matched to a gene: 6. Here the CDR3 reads CASSSQGARYQPQHF. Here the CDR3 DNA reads TGTGCCAGCAGTTCACAGGGGGCGCGATATCAGCCCCAGCATTTT.

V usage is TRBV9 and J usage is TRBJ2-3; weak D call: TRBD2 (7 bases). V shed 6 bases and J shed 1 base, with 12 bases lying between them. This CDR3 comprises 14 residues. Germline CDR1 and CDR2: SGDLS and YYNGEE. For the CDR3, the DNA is TGTGCCAGCAAAGGGGGGGGGCGCACAGATACGCAGTATTTT. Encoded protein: CASKGGGRTDTQYF.

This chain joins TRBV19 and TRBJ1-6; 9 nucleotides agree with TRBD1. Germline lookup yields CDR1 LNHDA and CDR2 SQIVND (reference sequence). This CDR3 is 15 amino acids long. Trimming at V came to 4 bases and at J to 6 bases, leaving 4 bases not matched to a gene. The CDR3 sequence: CASSRLGQGNSPLHF. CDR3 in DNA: TGTGCCAGTAGTAGACTGGGACAGGGTAATTCACCCCTCCACTTT.

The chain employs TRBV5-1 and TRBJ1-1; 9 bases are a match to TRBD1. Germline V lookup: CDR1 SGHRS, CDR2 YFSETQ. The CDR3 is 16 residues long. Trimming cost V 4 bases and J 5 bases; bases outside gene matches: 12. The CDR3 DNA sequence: TGCGCCAGCAGCGAACTCCCGGGACAGGGTTTGACTGAAGCTTTCTTT. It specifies CASSELPGQGLTEAFF.

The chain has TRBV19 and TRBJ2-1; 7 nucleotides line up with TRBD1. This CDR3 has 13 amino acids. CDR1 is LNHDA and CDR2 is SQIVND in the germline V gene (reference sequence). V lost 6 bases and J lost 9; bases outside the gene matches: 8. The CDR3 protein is CASSPLHRGEQFF. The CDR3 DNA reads TGTGCCAGTAGCCCACTCCACAGGGGTGAGCAGTTCTTC.

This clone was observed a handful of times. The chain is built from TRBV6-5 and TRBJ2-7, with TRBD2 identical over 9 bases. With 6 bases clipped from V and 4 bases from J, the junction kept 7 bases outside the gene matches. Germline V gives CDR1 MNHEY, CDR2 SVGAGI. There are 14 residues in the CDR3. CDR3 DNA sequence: TGTGCCAGCAGCCTGACTAGCGGTTCGTACGAGCAGTACTTC. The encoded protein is CASSLTSGSYEQYF.

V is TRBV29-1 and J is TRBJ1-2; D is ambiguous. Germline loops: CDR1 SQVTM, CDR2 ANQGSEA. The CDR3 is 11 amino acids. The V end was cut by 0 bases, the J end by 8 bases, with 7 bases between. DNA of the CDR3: TGCAGCGTTGAAGACCGGGTAGGCTACACCTTC. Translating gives CSVEDRVGYTF.

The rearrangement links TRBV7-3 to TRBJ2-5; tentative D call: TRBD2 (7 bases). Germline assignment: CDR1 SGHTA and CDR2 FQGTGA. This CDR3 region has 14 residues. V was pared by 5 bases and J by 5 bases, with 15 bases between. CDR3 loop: CASSRGGGQETQYF. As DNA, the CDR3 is TGTGCCAGCAGCCGAGGGGGGGGGCAGGAGACCCAGTACTTC.

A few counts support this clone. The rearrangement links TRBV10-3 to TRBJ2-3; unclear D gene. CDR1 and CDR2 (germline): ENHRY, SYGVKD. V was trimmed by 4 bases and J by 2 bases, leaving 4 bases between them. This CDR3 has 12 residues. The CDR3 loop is CAISGYTDTQYF. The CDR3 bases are TGTGCCATCAGTGGCTACACAGATACGCAGTATTTT.

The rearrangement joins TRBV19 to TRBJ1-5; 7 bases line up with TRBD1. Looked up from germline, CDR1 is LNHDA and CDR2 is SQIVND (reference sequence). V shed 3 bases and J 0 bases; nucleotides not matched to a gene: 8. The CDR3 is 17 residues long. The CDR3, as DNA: TGTGCCAGTAGTATCCAGGGGGGATCCCTTAGCAATCAGCCCCAGCATTTT. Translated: CASSIQGGSLSNQPQHF.

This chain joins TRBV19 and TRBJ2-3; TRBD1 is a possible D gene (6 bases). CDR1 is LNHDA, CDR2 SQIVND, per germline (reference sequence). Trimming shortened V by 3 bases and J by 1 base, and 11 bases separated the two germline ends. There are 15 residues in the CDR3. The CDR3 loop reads CASSISRGGTDTQYF. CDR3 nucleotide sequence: TGTGCCAGTAGTATTTCCAGGGGAGGCACAGATACGCAGTATTTT.

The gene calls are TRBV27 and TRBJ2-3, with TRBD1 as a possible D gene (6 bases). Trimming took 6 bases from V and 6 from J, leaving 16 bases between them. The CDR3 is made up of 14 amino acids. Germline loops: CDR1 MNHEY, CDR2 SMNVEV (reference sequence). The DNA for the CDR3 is TGTGCCAGCAGGCCTCAGGGGTATTCGGATACGCAGTATTTT. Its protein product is CASRPQGYSDTQYF.